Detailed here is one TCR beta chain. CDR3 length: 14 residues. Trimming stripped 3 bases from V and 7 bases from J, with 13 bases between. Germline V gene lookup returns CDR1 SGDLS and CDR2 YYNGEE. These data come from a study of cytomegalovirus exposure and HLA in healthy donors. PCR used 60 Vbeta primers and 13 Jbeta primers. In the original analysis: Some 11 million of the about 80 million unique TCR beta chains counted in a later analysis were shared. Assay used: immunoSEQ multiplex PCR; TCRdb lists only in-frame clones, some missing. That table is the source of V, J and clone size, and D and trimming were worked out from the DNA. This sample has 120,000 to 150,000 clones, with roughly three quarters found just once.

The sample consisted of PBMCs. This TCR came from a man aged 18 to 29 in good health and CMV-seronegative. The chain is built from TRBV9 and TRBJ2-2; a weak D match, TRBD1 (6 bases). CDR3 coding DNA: TGTGCCAGCAGCGGAACCAGGGGTAACGGGGAGCTGTTTTTT. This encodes CASSGTRGNGELFF. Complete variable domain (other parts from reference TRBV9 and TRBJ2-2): DSGVTQTPKHLITATGQRVTLRCSPRSGDLSVYWYQQSLDQGLQFLIQYYNGEERAKGNILERFSAQQFPDLHSELNLSSLELGDSALYFCASSGTRGNGELFFGEGSRLTVL.